The 7 T cell receptor beta chains below come from one sample, sequenced in a study of PD-L1 blockade in urothelial cancer. Noted time point: peripheral blood 6 weeks after treatment start. Sequencing was performed with immunoSEQ multiplex PCR; in TCRdb, only in-frame clones are kept and a portion is missing. This table has tens of thousands of clones, around 87% appearing once. The sample here was PBMCs, taken around atezolizumab (anti-PD-L1) treatment. These TCRs come from a man in his fifties or sixties with urothelial cancer.

The chain has TRBV7-6 and TRBJ2-7; 9 bases are shared with TRBD1. This CDR3 is built from 14 residues. Germline trimming cut 1 base from V and 5 bases from J; bases unmatched to any gene: 3. CDR1 and CDR2 from the germline V gene are SGHVS and FNYEAQ. CDR3 sequence reads: CASSLEDRGNEQYF. The CDR3 nucleotides read TGTGCCAGCAGCTTAGAGGACAGGGGAAACGAGCAGTACTTC.

The chain couples TRBV9 to TRBJ1-2, with 7 bases matching TRBD1. The J segment lost 4 bases and the V segment lost 0 bases, leaving 3 bases of the junction unmatched. This CDR3 is built from 14 residues. Germline values: CDR1 SGDLS, CDR2 YYNGEE. The CDR3: CASSVEPGGYGYTF. The DNA for the CDR3 is TGTGCCAGCAGCGTAGAACCAGGGGGCTATGGCTACACCTTC. The full variable domain, in which reference TRBV9 and TRBJ1-2 provide the parts outside the CDR3, is DSGVTQTPKHLITATGQRVTLRCSPRSGDLSVYWYQQSLDQGLQFLIQYYNGEERAKGNILERFSAQQFPDLHSELNLSSLELGDSALYFCASSVEPGGYGYTFGSGTRLTVV.

This clone showed up just a few times. The rearrangement links TRBV6-5 to TRBJ2-1, with 8 bases aligning to TRBD2. The CDR3 consists of 15 residues. Losses at the gene ends were 10 bases for V and 7 bases for J; bases not matched to a gene: 15. Germline V gene lookup returns CDR1 MNHEY and CDR2 SVGAGI. The CDR3 region is CATSSGGPTQNEQFF. The CDR3 region has the DNA TGTGCCACCAGCAGCGGGGGCCCTACCCAGAATGAGCAGTTCTTC.

V is TRBV7-3 and J is TRBJ1-1; D remains ambiguous. The germline V and J ends were trimmed by 5 bases and 1 base, with 8 bases remaining between them. Per the germline V gene, CDR1 is SGHTA and CDR2 is FQGTGA. The CDR3 runs to 13 residues. CDR3 sequence (DNA): TGTGCCAGCAGCCCCGGCGGGAACACTGAAGCTTTCTTT. Translation gives CASSPGGNTEAFF.

CDR3 protein: CASSPTTGKLGTQYF. CDR3 bases: TGTGCCAGCAGCCCTACGACAGGGAAGTTAGGGACCCAGTACTTC. The chain has TRBV7-9 and TRBJ2-5, with 7 bases matching TRBD1. This CDR3 has 15 residues. V shed 5 bases, J shed 7 bases, and the junction held 13 bases outside the gene matches. From germline, CDR1 is SEHNR and CDR2 FQNEAQ (reference sequence).

J is TRBJ2-2 and V is TRBV7-9, with D maybe TRBD2 (5 bases). This CDR3 region has 16 residues. The ends were cut back, 2 bases at V and 3 bases at J, with 13 bases in the middle. Germline-derived CDR1 and CDR2 are SEHNR and FQNEAQ (reference sequence). The CDR3 spells CASSLSERGYTGELFF. The CDR3 DNA reads TGTGCCAGCAGCTTATCGGAACGGGGATACACCGGGGAGCTGTTTTTT.

The V and J genes are TRBV29-1 and TRBJ2-3; TRBD2 agrees at 10 bases. The CDR3 extends over 18 amino acids. V lost 2 bases, J lost 2 bases, and 13 bases stayed unmatched. The germline CDR1 and CDR2 sequences are SQVTM and ANQGSEA. For the CDR3, the DNA is TGCAGCGTTGAAATAGCGGGGGGCGCCCGCAGAGACACAGATACGCAGTATTTT. Amino acid sequence: CSVEIAGGARRDTDTQYF.